Listed below are T cell receptor beta chains from one sample, sequenced in a study of T cell repertoires in cytomegalovirus infection. TCRdb redid the calling of the reads with MiXCR, one entry per CDR3 protein. The top ten hold 17% of the sample, which has hundreds of thousands of distinct CDR3 sequences, around 30% seen once. These receptors are not linked to any known antigen. The material sequenced was cultured PBMCs, taken from culture after CMV antigen stimulation. Receptors originate from a human donor in good health (CMV status not recorded). Some clones in this sample may be carry-over from other donors' samples. The CDR3 runs from the conserved cysteine through the conserved F or W. Fields, in order: D gene, J gene, V gene, clone size, CDR3 DNA, CDR3 protein. The D gene is left open where the match is weak. Some rows mark clone size as missing; the rest say once, few, many or name a class of expanded clone.

D: NA; J: TRBJ1-1; V: TRBV7-2; size: many; DNA: TGTGCCAGCAGCTCAATCTCGAACACTGAAGCTTTCTTT; CDR3: CASSSISNTEAFF
D: NA; J: TRBJ2-7; V: TRBV4-3; size: NA; DNA: TGCGCCAGCAGCCAAGGGGTGAGGGGCCCTATGACCCACTACGAGCAGTACTTC; CDR3: CASSQGVRGPMTHYEQYF
D: TRBD2; J: TRBJ2-5; V: TRBV10-3; size: NA; DNA: TGTGCCATCAGAGGAACTAGCGCCCAAGAGACCCAGTACTTC; CDR3: CAIRGTSAQETQYF
D: TRBD1; J: TRBJ1-1; V: TRBV6-2/TRBV6-3; size: few; DNA: TGTGCCAGCAGGAGGACAGGGGCTGAAGCTTTCTTT; CDR3: CASRRTGAEAFF
D: NA; J: TRBJ2-7; V: TRBV7-2; size: NA; DNA: TGTGCCAGCAGCTTAGTTGGGGGTCGGGTAGCCTACGAGCAGTACTTC; CDR3: CASSLVGGRVAYEQYF
D: TRBD2; J: TRBJ2-2; V: TRBV19; size: few; DNA: TGTGCCAGTAGTATAGAGACTAGCGGGAGTCTAAAGGCCGGGGAGCTGTTTTTT; CDR3: CASSIETSGSLKAGELFF
D: NA; J: TRBJ1-2; V: TRBV12-3/TRBV12-4; size: many; DNA: TGTGCCAGCACCCTGGGGGATGGCTACACCTTC; CDR3: CASTLGDGYTF
D: NA; J: TRBJ2-1; V: TRBV20-1; size: few; DNA: TGCAGTGCTAGCCGCCGGGTGGAGGAGCAGTTCTTC; CDR3: CSASRRVEEQFF
D: NA; J: TRBJ2-3; V: TRBV5-6; size: NA; DNA: TGTGCCAGCAGCACAAATTGGGATACGCAGTATTTT; CDR3: CASSTNWDTQYF
D: TRBD2; J: TRBJ2-7; V: TRBV12-3/TRBV12-4; size: NA; DNA: TGTGCCAGCAGTTTAGGACGGGGGGTGGGGGAGCAGTACTTC; CDR3: CASSLGRGVGEQYF
D: TRBD1; J: TRBJ2-4; V: TRBV29-1; size: NA; DNA: TGCAGCGGGGGGGACAGGAAAAACATTCAGTACTTC; CDR3: CSGGDRKNIQYF
D: TRBD1; J: TRBJ1-2; V: TRBV18; size: many; DNA: TGTGCCAGCTCACCTTCCCGGGACAGCCCTAGTTACACCTTC; CDR3: CASSPSRDSPSYTF
D: NA; J: TRBJ1-1; V: TRBV11-2; size: few; DNA: TGTGCCAGCAGCTTAGATCGTCGGGGAAGTGAAGCTTTCTTT; CDR3: CASSLDRRGSEAFF
D: NA; J: TRBJ1-1; V: TRBV11-3; size: few; DNA: TGTGCCAGCAGCCCGCTGGACCGCCTCGGGGCTTTCTTT; CDR3: CASSPLDRLGAFF
D: NA; J: TRBJ1-5; V: TRBV19; size: NA; DNA: TGTGCCAGTAGTATAAGGGGCTCAGGGCAGCCCCAGCATTTT; CDR3: CASSIRGSGQPQHF
D: NA; J: TRBJ1-5; V: TRBV19; size: few; DNA: TGTGCCAGTAGTCTCGTAATGGGGGATAGTCATCAGCCCCAGCATTTT; CDR3: CASSLVMGDSHQPQHF
D: NA; J: TRBJ1-1; V: TRBV6-2/TRBV6-3; size: NA; DNA: TGTGCCAGCAGGCAGAGCGGTGAGTCGTACCGGGGATACACTGAAGCTTTCTTT; CDR3: CASRQSGESYRGYTEAFF
D: NA; J: TRBJ1-1; V: TRBV20-1; size: once; DNA: TGCAGTGCTAGAGATCTCCGTCAGGGGTCCCCCGAAGCTTTCTTT; CDR3: CSARDLRQGSPEAFF
D: NA; J: TRBJ1-6; V: TRBV7-2; size: NA; DNA: TGTGCCAGCAGCTGGGACCCAGGCAATTCACCCCTCCACTTT; CDR3: CASSWDPGNSPLHF
D: NA; J: TRBJ1-5; V: TRBV7-2; size: few; DNA: TGTGCCAGCAGCTTAGGGGCAGGGTATAGCAATCAGCCCCAGCATTTT; CDR3: CASSLGAGYSNQPQHF
D: NA; J: TRBJ1-1; V: TRBV5-1; size: NA; DNA: TGCGCCAGCAGCTTTGGAAGGGGAGGGAACACTGAAGCTTTCTTT; CDR3: CASSFGRGGNTEAFF
D: TRBD2; J: TRBJ2-2; V: TRBV6-6; size: NA; DNA: TGTGCCAGCAGTTCACGGGGGGGACTAGCGGGGGCCCTGACCGGGGAGCTGTTTTTT; CDR3: CASSSRGGLAGALTGELFF
D: TRBD1; J: TRBJ1-5; V: TRBV4-1; size: once; DNA: TGCGCCAGCAGCCAAGGGACAGGGCTCAATCAGCCCCAGCATTTT; CDR3: CASSQGTGLNQPQHF
D: NA; J: TRBJ2-5; V: TRBV7-2; size: few; DNA: TGTGCCAGCAGCGATCGGGGTCATTTGGTAGAGACCCAGTACTTC; CDR3: CASSDRGHLVETQYF
D: NA; J: TRBJ2-6; V: TRBV28; size: NA; DNA: TGTGCCAGCAGTAATGCGCGGGGCGGTGGGGCCAACGTCCTGACTTTC; CDR3: CASSNARGGGANVLTF
D: NA; J: TRBJ1-2; V: TRBV4-1; size: few; DNA: TGCGCCAGCAGCCCCCGAGACGAGGAAGGCTACACCTTC; CDR3: CASSPRDEEGYTF
D: NA; J: TRBJ1-2; V: TRBV4-3; size: NA; DNA: TGCGCCAGCAGCCAAGAGATGGGAAGTGGCTACACCTTC; CDR3: CASSQEMGSGYTF
D: TRBD2; J: TRBJ2-2; V: TRBV7-9; size: many; DNA: TGTGCCAGCAGCCCCGGACTAGCGGCGAACACCGGGGAGCTGTTTTTT; CDR3: CASSPGLAANTGELFF
D: TRBD1; J: TRBJ1-2; V: TRBV28; size: few; DNA: TGTGCCAGCAGTTACGTGGACAGGGAGGGCGGCTACACCTTC; CDR3: CASSYVDREGGYTF
D: NA; J: TRBJ1-5; V: TRBV7-8; size: few; DNA: TGTGCCAGCAGCTTAGCCCGACCGGGCAGCAATCAGCCCCAGCATTTT; CDR3: CASSLARPGSNQPQHF
D: NA; J: TRBJ2-1; V: TRBV7-2; size: NA; DNA: TGTGCCAGCAGCAAATCCTCTCACGATGAGCAGTTCTTC; CDR3: CASSKSSHDEQFF
D: TRBD1; J: TRBJ2-1; V: TRBV18; size: NA; DNA: TGTGCCAGCGCTACCGGGACAGGGGGTAGTTCTTCCTACAATGAGCAGTTCTTC; CDR3: CASATGTGGSSSYNEQFF
D: NA; J: TRBJ2-7; V: TRBV6-2/TRBV6-3; size: few; DNA: TGTGCCAGCAGTATGACCGGACAGATCTACGAGCAGTACTTC; CDR3: CASSMTGQIYEQYF
D: NA; J: TRBJ1-5; V: TRBV6-8; size: NA; DNA: NA; CDR3: CASSTSREPQHF
D: NA; J: TRBJ2-2; V: TRBV11-1; size: few; DNA: TGTGCCAGCAGCTTTACTGATTGGGCTAGCGTGAACACCGGGGAGCTGTTTTTT; CDR3: CASSFTDWASVNTGELFF
D: TRBD1; J: TRBJ1-1; V: TRBV7-6; size: few; DNA: TGTGCCAGCAGCTTAAGGGGACTCACGGGACAGGACCCGAAAGGTTATGCTTTCTTT; CDR3: CASSLRGLTGQDPKGYAFF
D: NA; J: TRBJ2-1; V: TRBV7-3; size: few; DNA: TGTGCCAGCAGCCCTCAACCCGTAGCGGCCCTAAACAATGAGCAGTTCTTC; CDR3: CASSPQPVAALNNEQFF
D: NA; J: TRBJ2-2; V: TRBV7-3; size: few; DNA: TGTGCCAGCAGCTGGGGCAGGGTCGGCACCGGGGAGCTGTTTTTT; CDR3: CASSWGRVGTGELFF
D: NA; J: TRBJ2-7; V: TRBV28; size: few; DNA: TGTGCCAGCAGTTACGGAGTGGATGAGCAGTACTTC; CDR3: CASSYGVDEQYF
D: TRBD1; J: TRBJ1-2; V: TRBV25-1; size: once; DNA: TGTGCCAGCAGACAGACAGGGTTCACTAACTATGGCTACACCTTC; CDR3: CASRQTGFTNYGYTF
D: NA; J: TRBJ1-2; V: TRBV19; size: NA; DNA: TGTGCCAGTAGCCGGACAGATCGTATTAACTATGGCTACACCTTC; CDR3: CASSRTDRINYGYTF
D: NA; J: TRBJ2-1; V: TRBV19; size: few; DNA: TGTGCCAGTAGTTCCTCCGACATACCATCCTACAATGAGCAGTTCTTC; CDR3: CASSSSDIPSYNEQFF
D: NA; J: TRBJ2-3; V: TRBV13; size: many; DNA: TGTGCCAGCAGCTTATTTAGGAGAGATACGCAGTATTTT; CDR3: CASSLFRRDTQYF
D: TRBD1; J: TRBJ1-1; V: TRBV7-2; size: many; DNA: TGTGCCAGCAGCTTAGCCGGAGGACAGGGGAACACTGAAGCTTTCTTT; CDR3: CASSLAGGQGNTEAFF
D: NA; J: TRBJ2-2; V: TRBV7-2; size: few; DNA: TGTGCCAGCAGCTTAGTTCTCTACACCGGGGAGCTGTTTTTT; CDR3: CASSLVLYTGELFF
D: NA; J: TRBJ1-2; V: TRBV12-3/TRBV12-4; size: few; DNA: TGTGCCAGCAGTTTCACCTCCCCCGGTGGCTACACCTTC; CDR3: CASSFTSPGGYTF
D: NA; J: TRBJ1-3; V: TRBV7-6; size: few; DNA: TGTGCCAGCAGCTTAAGTTCGTACTCTGGAAACACCATATATTTT; CDR3: CASSLSSYSGNTIYF
D: TRBD2; J: TRBJ2-7; V: TRBV2; size: NA; DNA: TGTGCCAGCAGTGAAGGGGGACTACTCCCTTACGAGCAGTACTTC; CDR3: CASSEGGLLPYEQYF